These 32 T cell receptor beta chains were all obtained from the same sample, sequenced in a study of blood T cell repertoires in COVID-19. Sequencing used immunoSEQ multiplex PCR; TCRdb keeps in-frame clones, though not all of them. The data hold approximately 110,000 clones, with roughly 88% observed a single time. Sequences were obtained from peripheral blood. The receptor set was obtained from a woman aged 45-60 years with active or convalescent COVID-19.

In its sample, this clone was seen once. This chain links TRBV27 with TRBJ2-1, with TRBD1 matching over 7 bases. CDR1 is MNHEY and CDR2 is SMNVEV in the germline V gene (reference sequence). This CDR3 contains 15 residues. The V segment lost 4 bases and the J segment 10 bases; nucleotides outside the gene matches: 13. Written as DNA, the CDR3 is TGTGCCAGCAGTTCAACAGGGGTAACGGGGCGCGAGCAGTTCTTC. Its translation: CASSSTGVTGREQFF.

J is TRBJ2-1 and V is TRBV19, with a possible D match to TRBD2 (6 bases). Trimming shortened V by 4 bases and J by 2 bases, and 12 bases separated the two germline ends. Germline CDR1 reads LNHDA; CDR2 reads SQIVND (reference sequence). This CDR3 spans 15 amino acids. The CDR3 here is CASSRVAETYNEQFF. Here the CDR3 DNA reads TGTGCCAGTAGTAGGGTAGCGGAGACCTACAATGAGCAGTTCTTC.

The V call is TRBV28, the J call TRBJ2-7; 9 bases fit TRBD2. Germline assignment: CDR1 MDHEN and CDR2 SYDVKM. The CDR3 runs 17 residues. V lost 5 bases, J lost 7 bases, and 18 bases stayed unmatched. The CDR3 coding sequence is TGTGCCAGCAGTGTAGCGGGGGAATATCCTTCTTTATGGGAGCAGTACTTC. This gives the protein CASSVAGEYPSLWEQYF.

The chain has TRBV18 and TRBJ2-2; 8 nucleotides agree with TRBD1. The CDR3 runs 16 residues. CDR1 and CDR2 (germline): KGHSH, LQKENI. Losses at the gene ends were 3 bases for V and 2 bases for J; bases not matched to a gene: 5. CDR3 protein: CASSPARGHNTGELFF. The CDR3 DNA reads TGTGCCAGCTCACCCGCCAGGGGGCATAACACCGGGGAGCTGTTTTTT.

The chain employs TRBV27 and TRBJ1-5, with TRBD1 identical over 11 bases. From germline, CDR1 is MNHEY and CDR2 SMNVEV (reference sequence). The CDR3 totals 13 residues. Losses at the gene ends were 5 bases for V and 6 bases for J; bases not matched to a gene: 0. The CDR3, as DNA: TGTGCCAGCAGTGGGACAGGGGGTCAGCCCCAGCATTTT. Translating it yields CASSGTGGQPQHF.

This rearrangement joins TRBV7-9 to TRBJ2-2; D possibly corresponds to TRBD1 (5 bases). Trimming took 5 bases from V and 3 from J, leaving 16 bases between them. The CDR3 sequence is 16 residues long. The germline gives CDR1 SEHNR, CDR2 FQNEAQ (reference sequence). CDR3 protein: CASSQPGLRYTGELFF. In DNA, the CDR3 is TGTGCCAGCAGCCAGCCAGGGTTGAGATACACCGGGGAGCTGTTTTTT.

The rearrangement joins TRBV14 to TRBJ2-5; a weak D match, TRBD2 (6 bases). V gave up 4 bases and J gave up 4 bases, with 13 bases separating them. Germline-derived CDR1 and CDR2 are SGHDN and FVKESK. The CDR3 has 14 residues. For the CDR3, the DNA is TGTGCCAGCAGCCCCGTCGGGAGTCGAGAGACCCAGTACTTC. This sequence encodes CASSPVGSRETQYF.

CDR3 region: CASSPRGRGGETQYF. The CDR3 bases are TGTGCCAGCAGCCCCCGCGGGAGGGGAGGAGAGACCCAGTACTTC. The chain uses TRBV3-1 (or the pseudogene TRBV3-2) and TRBJ2-5, with 9 bases fitting TRBD2. The CDR3 length is 15 residues. Germline-derived CDR1 and CDR2 are LGHDT and YNNKEL (reference sequence). V lost 4 bases, J lost 4 bases, and 7 bases stayed unmatched.

This rearrangement joins TRBV15 to TRBJ1-6; D perhaps matches TRBD1 (6 bases). Germline assignment: CDR1 LNHNV and CDR2 YYDKDF (reference sequence). CDR3 length: 14 amino acids. Trimming shortened V by 5 bases and J by 9 bases, and 14 bases separated the two germline ends. The CDR3: CATSSQQGPSPLHF. The CDR3 DNA reads TGTGCCACCAGCTCCCAGCAGGGGCCTTCACCCCTCCACTTT. Drawing the rest from reference TRBV15 and TRBJ1-6, the complete variable domain is DAMVIQNPRYQVTQFGKPVTLSCSQTLNHNVMYWYQQKSSQAPKLLFHYYDKDFNNEADTPDNFQSRRPNTSFCFLDIRSPGLGDTAMYLCATSSQQGPSPLHFGNGTRLTVT.

The V gene is TRBV6-4, the J gene TRBJ2-3; 11 nucleotides line up with TRBD2. The germline gives CDR1 MRHNA, CDR2 SNTAGT. V was clipped by 4 bases and J by 0 bases; unmatched bases: 6. The CDR3 has 17 amino acids. CDR3 coding DNA: TGTGCCAGCAGTGGCGGGACTAGCGGCATTAGCACAGATACGCAGTATTTT. As protein: CASSGGTSGISTDTQYF.

The V and J genes are TRBV6-1 and TRBJ1-2, with a tentative D call TRBD1 (5 bases). The CDR3 consists of 13 residues. Germline-derived CDR1 and CDR2 are MNHNS and SASEGT. V was pared by 3 bases and J by 4 bases, with 9 bases between. CDR3 in DNA: TGTGCCAGCAGTGAGTACCAGGGCTATGGCTACACCTTC. Translated: CASSEYQGYGYTF.

The V and J genes are TRBV5-6 and TRBJ2-1, with D perhaps TRBD1 (6 bases). Between the trimmed V and J ends, which lost 0 bases and 10 bases, there was a span of 26 bases. The CDR3 has 18 residues. Germline values: CDR1 SGHDT, CDR2 YYEEEE. CDR3 bases: TGTGCCAGCAGCTTGGCGATGGGGGACACCCACGCAATTGGGGAGCAGTTCTTC. Protein product: CASSLAMGDTHAIGEQFF.

CDR3 region: CASSQRQGLSVRSPLHF. In DNA, the CDR3 is TGTGCCAGCAGCCAAAGACAGGGGTTATCTGTGCGGTCACCCCTCCACTTT. V is TRBV3-1 (or the pseudogene TRBV3-2) and J is TRBJ1-6; TRBD1 aligns across 8 bases. The CDR3 extends over 17 amino acids. Germline assignment: CDR1 LGHDT and CDR2 YNNKEL (reference sequence). V shed 2 bases, J shed 10 bases, and the junction held 13 bases outside the gene matches.

This chain joins TRBV11-2 and TRBJ2-3; 7 nucleotides line up with TRBD2. V gave up 0 bases and J gave up 6 bases; unmatched junction bases: 0. Germline V lookup: CDR1 SGHAT, CDR2 FQNNGV. This CDR3 spans 13 amino acids. CDR3 in amino acids: CASSLELADTQYF. The CDR3 bases are TGTGCCAGCAGCTTAGAACTAGCGGATACGCAGTATTTT.

The J gene is TRBJ1-2, the V gene TRBV7-3; 7 bases align to TRBD1. Germline CDR1 and CDR2: SGHTA and FQGTGA. The CDR3 runs 14 residues. V was pared by 5 bases and J by 8 bases, with 11 bases of the junction left unmatched. The CDR3 loop reads CASSDRQGREGYTF. In nucleotides, the CDR3 is TGTGCCAGCAGCGACCGACAGGGACGAGAGGGCTACACCTTC.

This clone was counted a single time. The chain has TRBV11-2 and TRBJ2-5; 7 bases map to TRBD2. CDR3 size: 15 residues. V gave up 4 bases and J gave up 4 bases; unmatched junction bases: 9. In germline, CDR1 is SGHAT, CDR2 FQNNGV. The chain's CDR3 is CASSWGEGRGETQYF. The DNA for the CDR3 is TGTGCCAGCAGCTGGGGGGAGGGGCGCGGAGAGACCCAGTACTTC. Full variable domain (rest looked up from reference TRBV11-2 and TRBJ2-5): EAGVAQSPRYKIIEKRQSVAFWCNPISGHATLYWYQQILGQGPKLLIQFQNNGVVDDSQLPKDRFSAERLKGVDSTLKIQPAKLEDSAVYLCASSWGEGRGETQYFGPGTRLLVL.

This clone was counted a few times. The chain couples TRBV5-6 to TRBJ1-5, with 9 bases identical to TRBD1. The CDR3 loop spans 17 amino acids. The germline CDR1 and CDR2 sequences are SGHDT and YYEEEE. The V and J ends lost 3 bases and 4 bases, in that order; junction bases with no gene match: 11. The chain's CDR3 is CASSSNLDRGGNQPQHF. The CDR3 region has the DNA TGTGCCAGCAGCTCGAATCTGGACAGGGGCGGGAATCAGCCCCAGCATTTT.

V gene TRBV4-3 combines with J gene TRBJ2-1; 7 bases are shared with TRBD1. The CDR3 has 15 residues. Germline V gene lookup returns CDR1 LGHNA and CDR2 YSLEER. With V trimmed by 0 bases and J by 5 bases, 4 bases remained unmatched. As DNA, the CDR3 is TGCGCCAGCAGCCAAGATCCGGACAGGCACAATGAGCAGTTCTTC. Translating gives CASSQDPDRHNEQFF.

The rearrangement links TRBV6-5 to TRBJ1-2, with 10 bases aligning to TRBD1. The CDR3 is made up of 16 amino acids. V was pared by 2 bases and J by 8 bases, with 11 bases of the junction left unmatched. Germline values: CDR1 MNHEY, CDR2 SVGAGI. The CDR3 protein is CASSYVGQGGIHGYTF. The CDR3 coding sequence is TGTGCCAGCAGTTACGTCGGACAGGGGGGGATTCACGGCTACACCTTC.

The gene calls are TRBV6-4 and TRBJ2-3; 8 bases line up with TRBD2. V shed 2 bases and J 4 bases; nucleotides not matched to a gene: 5. Germline lookup yields CDR1 MRHNA and CDR2 SNTAGT. CDR3 length: 15 residues. The CDR3: CASSDQAGASDTQYF. The DNA for the CDR3 is TGTGCCAGCAGTGACCAAGCGGGAGCCTCAGATACGCAGTATTTT.

The chain uses TRBV9 and TRBJ2-1; perhaps TRBD2 as D (7 bases). Germline V gene data show CDR1 as SGDLS and CDR2 as YYNGEE. Trimming removed 3 bases at V and 6 bases at J, with 19 bases between. The CDR3 runs to 16 residues. The chain's CDR3 is CASSGALGRGGNEQFF. The CDR3 region has the DNA TGTGCCAGCAGCGGCGCCCTAGGGAGGGGGGGCAATGAGCAGTTCTTC.

The rearrangement uses TRBV12-3 or TRBV12-4 and TRBJ2-1; D is undetermined. This CDR3 contains 12 residues. Trimming left V 3 bases short and J 10 bases short, with 10 bases between. The CDR3, as DNA: TGTGCCAGCAGTTTTAGAGCGCCGGAGCAGTTCTTC. This translates into CASSFRAPEQFF.

The rearrangement joins TRBV7-6 to TRBJ2-2, with 14 bases aligning to TRBD2. Germline lookup yields CDR1 SGHVS and CDR2 FNYEAQ. V dropped 5 bases and J dropped 7; count of bases not matched to a gene: 15. The CDR3 runs 19 residues. The CDR3 is CASSKLGLAGGLKDGELFF. The CDR3 DNA follows: TGTGCCAGCAGCAAACTCGGACTAGCGGGAGGCCTTAAGGACGGGGAGCTGTTTTTT.

The genes are TRBV18 and TRBJ2-5; D might be TRBD2 (6 bases). Trimming stripped 6 bases from V and 5 bases from J, with 16 bases between. Germline loops: CDR1 KGHSH, CDR2 LQKENI. This CDR3 comprises 14 residues. CDR3 DNA: TGTGCCAGCTCTCCCGCGGGATCGAGCGAGACCCAGTACTTC. Translation gives CASSPAGSSETQYF.

The chain carries TRBV5-1 and TRBJ2-6; TRBD2 might be the D (6 bases). The CDR3 runs 15 residues. Trimming took 4 bases from V and 0 from J, leaving 8 bases between them. The germline V gene has CDR1 SGHRS and CDR2 YFSETQ. The DNA for the CDR3 is TGCGCCAGCAGCGACGGGGGCTCTGGGGCCAACGTCCTGACTTTC. This gives the protein CASSDGGSGANVLTF.

V is TRBV5-4 and J is TRBJ2-1, with 15 nucleotides matching TRBD2. From germline, CDR1 is SGHNT and CDR2 YYREEE (reference sequence). The CDR3 is made up of 17 amino acids. With V trimmed by 4 bases and J by 2 bases, 4 bases remained unmatched. As DNA, the CDR3 is TGTGCCAGCAGCGACCGGACTAGCGGGAGGGCCTACAATGAGCAGTTCTTC. Amino acid sequence: CASSDRTSGRAYNEQFF. The full variable domain, rest sourced from reference TRBV5-4 and TRBJ2-1, is ETGVTQSPTHLIKTRGQQVTLRCSSQSGHNTVSWYQQALGQGPQFIFQYYREEENGRGNFPPRFSGLQFPNYSSELNVNALELDDSALYLCASSDRTSGRAYNEQFFGPGTRLTVL.

The V call is TRBV6-2 or TRBV6-3, the J call TRBJ2-7; D not certain. With 5 bases removed from V and 4 bases from J, the gap between germline ends came to 15 bases. This CDR3 contains 14 residues. Germline V gives CDR1 MNHEY, CDR2 SVGEGT. Written as DNA, the CDR3 is TGTGCCAGCAGTCAAACTATTCCGATTTACGAGCAGTACTTC. It specifies CASSQTIPIYEQYF.

The chain joins TRBV11-1 to TRBJ2-7, with 8 positions matching TRBD1. V dropped 5 bases and J dropped 3; count of bases not matched to a gene: 12. Germline CDR1 and CDR2: SGHAT and FQDESV (reference sequence). The CDR3 length is 16 residues. The CDR3 DNA reads as TGTGCCAGCAGCCCCTACACCGGACAGGGAATCTACGAGCAGTACTTC. As protein: CASSPYTGQGIYEQYF.

The rearrangement uses TRBV12-3 or TRBV12-4 and TRBJ2-7; D not certain. The CDR3 is made up of 11 amino acids. V dropped 2 bases and J dropped 9 bases, with 8 bases sitting between them. The CDR3 DNA reads TGTGCCAGCAGTTTAACGGTTAGGCAGTACTTC. Translating it yields CASSLTVRQYF.

The chain links TRBV19 to TRBJ1-1, with TRBD1 identical over 10 bases. The junction had 3 bases not matched to a gene; V was cut back by 7 bases and J by 4 bases. Germline-derived CDR1 and CDR2 are LNHDA and SQIVND (reference sequence). CDR3 length: 13 residues. CDR3 coding DNA: TGTGCCAGTATTTGGACAGGGGGCACTGAAGCTTTCTTT. Amino acids: CASIWTGGTEAFF.

The chain combines TRBV15 with TRBJ2-7; the D gene is possibly TRBD2 (7 bases). CDR3 length: 18 residues. The V gene's germline CDR1 is LNHNV and CDR2 YYDKDF (reference sequence). Deletions cut 0 bases from V and 6 bases from J, with 24 bases between. The CDR3 sequence: CATSRDPGGRGARSEQYF. CDR3 bases: TGTGCCACCAGCAGAGATCCCGGTGGTCGGGGGGCGAGGTCCGAGCAGTACTTC.

The chain employs TRBV4-2 and TRBJ2-1, with TRBD2 matching 7 bases. Germline V gene lookup returns CDR1 LGHNA and CDR2 YNFKEQ. V shed 0 bases and J 3 bases; nucleotides not matched to a gene: 14. The CDR3 runs to 19 residues. CDR3 sequence: CASSQDGPHGASGYNEQFF. In DNA form, the CDR3 reads TGTGCCAGCAGCCAAGATGGTCCCCACGGGGCTAGCGGCTACAATGAGCAGTTCTTC.